The 10 T cell receptor beta chains presented below share a single source sample, sequenced in a study of identical twins. One entry per CDR3 protein results from TCRdb running MiXCR on the 5' RACE reads. The data hold roughly 720,000 distinct CDR3 sequences, with 18% observed a single time. These same records also appear under a second study, on T cells expressing NK-cell markers.

Sequencing used PBMCs. Source of these receptors: a young woman in good health.

The chain recombines TRBV20-1 with TRBJ2-7; the D gene could be TRBD1 or TRBD2 (5 bases each). This CDR3 comprises 15 residues. Germline CDR1 reads DFQATT; CDR2 reads SNEGSKA (reference sequence). Deletions cut 5 bases from V and 7 bases from J, with 24 bases between. The CDR3 is CSAQGTGETGMEQYF. In DNA form, the CDR3 reads TGCAGTGCTCAAGGGACGGGTGAGACGGGTATGGAGCAGTACTTC.

As DNA, the CDR3 is TGTGCCAGCAGCTTGTGGCGAGAGAATGGCTACACCTTC. Protein sequence: CASSLWRENGYTF. The rearrangement uses TRBV5-8 and TRBJ1-2, with D unresolved. Germline V gene data show CDR1 as SGHTS and CDR2 as YDEGEE. V was cut by 1 base and J by 6 bases, with 10 bases left in between. The CDR3 consists of 13 residues.

This clonotype was seen only a few times. This chain joins TRBV20-1 and TRBJ2-5; a possible D gene is TRBD1 (6 bases). Trimming shortened V by 3 bases and J by 4 bases, and 9 bases separated the two germline ends. The germline CDR1 and CDR2 sequences are DFQATT and SNEGSKA (reference sequence). The CDR3 extends over 12 amino acids. The CDR3 nucleotides are TGCAGTGCTAGCCCCAGGGGAGAGACCCAGTACTTC. It translates to CSASPRGETQYF.

This clonotype turned up a few times. The V and J genes are TRBV20-1 and TRBJ2-5, with a tentative D call TRBD2 (5 bases). The length of the CDR3 is 12 residues. Germline CDR1 DFQATT, CDR2 SNEGSKA (reference sequence). The CDR3 is CRARGIQETQYF. Here the CDR3 DNA reads TGCAGGGCTCGGGGAATACAAGAGACCCAGTACTTC.

The chain joins TRBV7-8 to TRBJ2-7, with unresolved D. Germline V lookup: CDR1 SGHVS, CDR2 FQNEAQ. V shed 0 bases and J shed 5 bases, with 8 bases lying between them. The CDR3 loop spans 13 amino acids. In DNA form, the CDR3 reads TGTGCCAGCAGCTTAGCGGGGTATAACGAGCAGTACTTC. The encoded protein is CASSLAGYNEQYF.

The genes are TRBV12-3 or TRBV12-4 and TRBJ1-1, with D perhaps matching TRBD1 (6 bases). There are 15 residues in the CDR3. V gave up 6 bases and J gave up 2 bases, with 16 bases separating them. The CDR3 nucleotides read TGTGCCAGCAGCCGCGAACCCGGGACAAACACTGAAGCTTTCTTT. As protein: CASSREPGTNTEAFF.

This clonotype was observed a few times. This chain uses TRBV20-1 with TRBJ1-1; 8 nucleotides align to TRBD1. V lost 3 bases to trimming and J lost 7 bases; unmatched junction nucleotides: 7. Germline assignment: CDR1 DFQATT and CDR2 SNEGSKA (reference sequence). This CDR3 comprises 13 residues. CDR3 sequence reads: CSASDRGYGEAFF. Written as DNA, the CDR3 is TGCAGTGCTAGTGACAGGGGATATGGTGAAGCTTTCTTT.

The rearrangement uses TRBV12-3 or TRBV12-4 and TRBJ2-4, with TRBD1 identical over 9 bases. The V segment lost 4 bases and the J segment 6 bases; nucleotides outside the gene matches: 4. The length of the CDR3 is 14 residues. In DNA form, the CDR3 reads TGTGCCAGCAGTTCAAGGACAGGGGCAAACATTCAGTACTTC. It codes for CASSSRTGANIQYF.

This clonotype has more than one count but fewer than ten. The junction and the germline gene differ at one end; a read error may be behind it. The chain joins TRBV7-7 to TRBJ2-1, with TRBD2 matching 7 bases. The CDR3 contains 13 residues. Germline lookup yields CDR1 SSHAT and CDR2 FNYEAQ (reference sequence). DNA for the CDR3: TGTGCTAGCAGCCGTAGCGGGCGCGATGAGCAGTTCTTC. Translating it yields CASSRSGRDEQFF.

The chain recombines TRBV5-1 with TRBJ1-1; D possibly corresponds to TRBD1 (6 bases). The V and J ends lost 7 bases and 4 bases respectively, with 20 bases between them. Per the germline V gene, CDR1 is SGHRS and CDR2 is YFSETQ. This CDR3 contains 15 residues. CDR3 loop: CASVQGRAGVTEAFF. CDR3 DNA: TGCGCCAGCGTACAGGGCCGGGCTGGGGTCACTGAAGCTTTCTTT.